This passage covers 16 T cell receptor beta chains from one sample sequenced in a study of graft-versus-host responses after intestinal transplantation. TCRdb keeps only in-frame clones here, not all; method: immunoSEQ multiplex PCR. Of approximately 5,500 clones in the sample, approximately 28% are singletons; the top ten hold approximately 5%. The specimen was alloreactive CD4+ T cells from a mixed lymphocyte reaction culture, collected before transplantation. The subset is: CFSE-low proliferating T cells sorted from roughly 6-day pre-transplant mixed lymphocyte reaction (GvH or HvG direction). These receptors all stem from a human patient who was an organ donor for intestinal transplantation.

The rearrangement links TRBV4-1 to TRBJ2-1, with TRBD2 identical over 9 bases. Germline V lookup: CDR1 MGHRA, CDR2 YSYEKL. The CDR3 is made up of 18 amino acids. V lost 0 bases, J lost 5 bases, and 11 bases stayed unmatched. The chain's CDR3 is CASSQDPPAGGPHNEQFF. The CDR3 nucleotides are TGCGCCAGCAGCCAAGATCCCCCTGCGGGAGGGCCGCACAATGAGCAGTTCTTC.

The chain employs TRBV6-1 and TRBJ1-1, with D possibly matching TRBD1 (6 bases). Germline CDR1 reads MNHNS; CDR2 reads SASEGT. V gave up 9 bases and J gave up 8 bases, with 13 bases separating them. CDR3 length equals 11 residues. The CDR3 DNA is TGTGCCAGTTCGAGGGGGATGGAAGCTTTCTTT. Translation: CASSRGMEAFF.

This clone is large. Other DNA sequences of this sample code for an identical CDR3. The chain links TRBV19 to TRBJ2-7, with 10 bases lining up with TRBD2. This CDR3 contains 12 residues. The germline CDR1 and CDR2 sequences are LNHDA and SQIVND (reference sequence). V was pared by 7 bases and J by 3 bases, with 0 bases of the junction left unmatched. The CDR3 DNA reads TGTGCCAGTACTAGCGGGAGCTACGAGCAGTACTTC. Translated: CASTSGSYEQYF.

CDR3 nucleotide sequence: TGTGCCAGCAGCTTGGGACTAGTCTACGAGCAGTACTTC. Translated, it gives CASSLGLVYEQYF. The rearrangement links TRBV5-5 to TRBJ2-7; the D gene is possibly TRBD2 (6 bases). The CDR3 loop spans 13 amino acids. The V gene lost 0 bases and the J gene lost 3 bases, with 7 bases spanning the gap. Per germline, CDR1 SGHKS and CDR2 YYEKEE (reference sequence).

The V gene is TRBV27, the J gene TRBJ1-5; TRBD1 agrees at 8 bases. V trimming: 3 bases; J trimming: 2 bases; junction bases outside the gene matches: 0. Germline-derived CDR1 and CDR2 are MNHEY and SMNVEV (reference sequence). The CDR3 consists of 14 residues. The CDR3 DNA follows: TGTGCCAGCAGTTTGGACAGGGGCAATCAGCCCCAGCATTTT. The encoded protein is CASSLDRGNQPQHF.

This clone is termed medium-sized. The DNA of the CDR3 is TGTGCCAGCGGGCAGGAGACCCAGTACTTC. Its protein product is CASGQETQYF. The genes are TRBV6-5 and TRBJ2-5; D is uncertain. The V end lost 8 bases, the J end lost 5 bases, and 6 bases lay between the germline ends. Germline V CDR1 and CDR2: MNHEY, SVGAGI. This CDR3 has 10 amino acids.

The CDR3 DNA sequence: TGTGCCAGCAAGGCAAATAGCAATCAGCCCCAGCATTTT. This encodes CASKANSNQPQHF. The genes are TRBV27 and TRBJ1-5; D is unclear. The CDR3 is 13 residues long. Per the germline V gene, CDR1 is MNHEY and CDR2 is SMNVEV (reference sequence). Trimming cost V 7 bases and J 0 bases, with 7 bases left between them.

This sequence joins TRBV5-8 and TRBJ1-3; no definite D call. The CDR3 totals 16 residues. Trimming left V 0 bases short and J 0 bases short, with 10 bases between. CDR1 is SGHTS and CDR2 is YDEGEE in the germline V gene. The DNA for the CDR3 is TGTGCCAGCAGCTTGGGGCGTCTTGGCTCTGGAAACACCATATATTTT. Its translation: CASSLGRLGSGNTIYF.

This clone showed up just a few times. A read error may explain this, as a much larger clone is one base away. The genes are TRBV30 and TRBJ1-2, with 10 bases fitting TRBD1. The V and J ends lost 4 bases and 4 bases, in that order; junction bases with no gene match: 3. This CDR3 is built from 13 residues. From germline, CDR1 is GTSNPN and CDR2 SVGIG (reference sequence). The CDR3 spells CAWMGQGSYGYTF. CDR3 DNA: TGTGCCTGGATGGGACAGGGGAGCTATGGCTACACCTTC.

In this sample, this clone is medium-sized. The chain recombines TRBV14 with TRBJ2-7; the D gene could be TRBD1 or TRBD2 (6 bases each). CDR1 SGHDN and CDR2 FVKESK come from the germline V gene. The CDR3 has 16 amino acids. V was shortened by 5 bases and J by 2 bases, with 19 bases between the two germline ends. The CDR3 loop is CASSSPRGVFPYEQYF. CDR3 DNA: TGTGCCAGCAGCTCCCCAAGGGGGGTGTTCCCCTACGAGCAGTACTTC. The entire variable domain, with the rest obtained from reference TRBV14 and TRBJ2-7, is as follows: EAGVTQFPSHSVIEKGQTVTLRCDPISGHDNLYWYRRVMGKEIKFLLHFVKESKQDESGMPNNRFLAERTGGTYSTLKVQPAELEDSGVYFCASSSPRGVFPYEQYFGPGTRLTVT.

In its sample, this clone was seen a few times. The gene calls are TRBV5-8 and TRBJ2-5; 8 bases match TRBD2. Germline CDR1 SGHTS, CDR2 YDEGEE. The ends lost 0 bases at V and 9 bases at J; junction bases unmatched: 10. The CDR3 consists of 15 residues. CDR3: CASSLGREGRWAQYF. CDR3 nucleotide sequence: TGTGCCAGCAGCTTGGGCCGGGAGGGACGATGGGCCCAGTACTTC. Filled out from reference TRBV5-8 and TRBJ2-5, the complete variable domain reads EAGVTQSPTHLIKTRGQQATLRCSPISGHTSVYWYQQALGLGLQFLLWYDEGEERNRGNFPPRFSGRQFPNYSSELNVNALELEDSALYLCASSLGREGRWAQYFGPGTRLLVL.

This clone was detected a few times. The chain combines TRBV5-1 with TRBJ2-3; no clear D. Germline lookup yields CDR1 SGHRS and CDR2 YFSETQ. The CDR3 consists of 12 residues. V was clipped by 3 bases and J by 2 bases, with 4 bases between them. In nucleotides, the CDR3 is TGCGCCAGCAGCTCACTCACAGATACGCAGTATTTT. Translating it yields CASSSLTDTQYF.

The rearrangement joins TRBV5-1 to TRBJ2-3; D is ambiguous. CDR1 is SGHRS, CDR2 YFSETQ, per germline. This CDR3 is 12 amino acids long. The V and J ends lost 0 bases and 5 bases respectively, with 4 bases between them. This chain's CDR3 is CASSLVLDTQYF. The CDR3 bases are TGCGCCAGCAGCTTGGTACTAGATACGCAGTATTTT.

This clone appeared a few times. This may come from a read error, since a much larger clone is one base off. The chain combines TRBV30 with TRBJ1-1; TRBD1 aligns across 9 bases. Germline trimming cut 6 bases from V and 5 bases from J; bases unmatched to any gene: 13. Germline V gene data show CDR1 as GTSNPN and CDR2 as SVGIG (reference sequence). This CDR3 is built from 15 residues. The CDR3 region has the DNA TGTGCCTGTAACCAATGGACAGGGGCGGATACTGAAGCTTTCTTT. It translates to CACNQWTGADTEAFF. The full variable domain, completed using reference TRBV30 and TRBJ1-1, is SQTIHQWPATLVQPVGSPLSLECTVEGTSNPNLYWYRQAAGRGLQLLFYSVGIGQISSEVPQNLSASRPQDRQFILSSKKLLLSDSGFYLCACNQWTGADTEAFFGQGTRLTVV.

The CDR3 sequence is CASSLRTGVSTYNSPLHF. CDR3 DNA: TGTGCCAGCAGCTTGCGGACAGGCGTATCCACCTATAATTCACCCCTCCACTTT. The V gene is TRBV7-9, the J gene TRBJ1-6, with 7 bases aligning to TRBD1. V dropped 3 bases and J dropped 2; count of bases not matched to a gene: 10. Germline V gene lookup returns CDR1 SEHNR and CDR2 FQNEAQ (reference sequence). The CDR3 sequence is 18 residues long.

V usage is TRBV6-9 and J usage is TRBJ2-2; TRBD2 agrees at 8 bases. Germline CDR1 and CDR2: MNHGY and SVAAGI. The trim removed 4 bases at V and 0 bases at J, leaving 1 base unmatched. The CDR3 consists of 15 residues. The CDR3 nucleotides are TGTGCCAGCAGTTTTAGCGGGACGAACACCGGGGAGCTGTTTTTT. It specifies CASSFSGTNTGELFF.